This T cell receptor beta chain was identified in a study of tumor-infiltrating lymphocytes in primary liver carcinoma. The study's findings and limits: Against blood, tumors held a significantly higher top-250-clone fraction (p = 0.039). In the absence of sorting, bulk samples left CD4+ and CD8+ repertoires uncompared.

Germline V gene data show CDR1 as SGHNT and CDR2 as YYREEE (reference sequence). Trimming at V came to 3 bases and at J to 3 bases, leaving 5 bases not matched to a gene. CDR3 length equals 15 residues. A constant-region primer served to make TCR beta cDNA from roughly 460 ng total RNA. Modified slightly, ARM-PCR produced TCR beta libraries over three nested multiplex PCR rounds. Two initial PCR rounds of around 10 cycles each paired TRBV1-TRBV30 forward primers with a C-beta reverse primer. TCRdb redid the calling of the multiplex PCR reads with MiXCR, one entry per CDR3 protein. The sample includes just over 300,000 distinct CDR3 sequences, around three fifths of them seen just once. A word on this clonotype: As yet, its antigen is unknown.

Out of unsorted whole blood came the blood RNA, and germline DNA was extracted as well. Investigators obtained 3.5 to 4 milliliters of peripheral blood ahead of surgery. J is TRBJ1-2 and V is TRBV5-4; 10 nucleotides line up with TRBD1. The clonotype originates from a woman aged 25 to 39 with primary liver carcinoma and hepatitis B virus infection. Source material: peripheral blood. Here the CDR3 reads CASSSTGGAYYGYTF. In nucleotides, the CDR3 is TGTGCCAGCAGCTCGACAGGGGGCGCGTACTATGGCTACACCTTC.